The text below deals with one TCR beta chain. This sample is drawn from a study of Graves' ophthalmopathy and Graves' hyperthyroidism. The CDR3 totals 15 residues. Germline V gene lookup returns CDR1 MNHEY and CDR2 SVGAGI. The V gene lost 2 bases and the J gene lost 0 bases, with 10 bases spanning the gap. Transcripts of RNA were the source for amplifying TCR beta CDR3 regions. The first round was an RT-PCR with HTBI primers, and the second round was a multiplex PCR. A single record per CDR3 protein comes from TCRdb applying MiXCR to the multiplex PCR reads. The sample records about 620,000 distinct CDR3 sequences, 22% being singletons.

This chain connects TRBV6-5 to TRBJ1-2, with a possible D match to TRBD1 (6 bases). The source of this sequence is a woman between 18 and 29 years old with stable Graves' hyperthyroidism. Some clones in this sample may be carry-over from other donors' samples. The specimen sequenced was peripheral blood. The CDR3 sequence: CASSYSRTANYGYTF. The DNA for the CDR3 is TGTGCCAGCAGTTACAGTAGGACAGCTAACTATGGCTACACCTTC.